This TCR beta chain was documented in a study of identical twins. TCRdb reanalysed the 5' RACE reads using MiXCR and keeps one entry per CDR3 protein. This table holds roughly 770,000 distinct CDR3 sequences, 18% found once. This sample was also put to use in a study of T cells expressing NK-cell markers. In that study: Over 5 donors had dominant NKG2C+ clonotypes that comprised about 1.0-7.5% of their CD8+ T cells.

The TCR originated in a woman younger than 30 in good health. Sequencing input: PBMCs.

CDR3 loop: CASSHGWRSSYNEQFF. The CDR3 DNA sequence: TGTGCCAGCAGCCATGGGTGGAGGAGCTCCTACAATGAGCAGTTCTTC. The rearrangement joins TRBV12-3 or TRBV12-4 to TRBJ2-1; a weak D match, TRBD2 (5 bases). The CDR3 consists of 16 residues. V dropped 6 bases and J dropped 0 bases, with 15 bases sitting between them.